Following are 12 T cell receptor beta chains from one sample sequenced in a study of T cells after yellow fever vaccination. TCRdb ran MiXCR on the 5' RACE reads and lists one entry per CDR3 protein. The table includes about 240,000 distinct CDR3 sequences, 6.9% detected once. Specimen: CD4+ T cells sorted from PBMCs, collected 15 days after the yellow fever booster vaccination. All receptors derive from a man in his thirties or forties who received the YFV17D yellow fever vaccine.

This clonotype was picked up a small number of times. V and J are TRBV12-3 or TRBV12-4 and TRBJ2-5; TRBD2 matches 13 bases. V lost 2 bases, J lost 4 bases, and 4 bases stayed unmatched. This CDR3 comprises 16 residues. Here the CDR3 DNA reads TGTGCCAGCAGTTTAAAACTAGCGGGAGGGTTAGAGACCCAGTACTTC. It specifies CASSLKLAGGLETQYF.

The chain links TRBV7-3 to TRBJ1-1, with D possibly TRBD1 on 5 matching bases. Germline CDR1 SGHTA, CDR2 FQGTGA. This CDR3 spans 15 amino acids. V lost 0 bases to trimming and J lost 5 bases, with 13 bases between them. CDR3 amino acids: CASSLTGQGVTEAFF. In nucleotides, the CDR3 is TGTGCCAGCAGCTTAACGGGGCAGGGAGTAACTGAAGCTTTCTTT.

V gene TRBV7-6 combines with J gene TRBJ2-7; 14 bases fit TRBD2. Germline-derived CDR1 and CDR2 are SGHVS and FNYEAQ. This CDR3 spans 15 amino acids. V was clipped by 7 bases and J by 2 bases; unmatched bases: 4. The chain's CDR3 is CASTRLAGGAYEQYF. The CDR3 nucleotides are TGTGCCAGCACCAGACTAGCGGGAGGGGCCTACGAGCAGTACTTC.

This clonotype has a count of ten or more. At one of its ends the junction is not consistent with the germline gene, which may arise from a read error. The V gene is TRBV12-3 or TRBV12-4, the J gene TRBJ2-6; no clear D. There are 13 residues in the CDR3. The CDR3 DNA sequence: TGTGCCAGCACTTTATCTGGGGCCAACGTCCTGACTTTC. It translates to CASTLSGANVLTF.

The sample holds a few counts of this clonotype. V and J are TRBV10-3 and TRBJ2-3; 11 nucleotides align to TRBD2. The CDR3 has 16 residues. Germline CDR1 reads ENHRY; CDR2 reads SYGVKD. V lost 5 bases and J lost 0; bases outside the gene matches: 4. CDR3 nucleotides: TGTGCCATCAGTACCGGGACTAGCGGCAGCACAGATACGCAGTATTTT. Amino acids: CAISTGTSGSTDTQYF.

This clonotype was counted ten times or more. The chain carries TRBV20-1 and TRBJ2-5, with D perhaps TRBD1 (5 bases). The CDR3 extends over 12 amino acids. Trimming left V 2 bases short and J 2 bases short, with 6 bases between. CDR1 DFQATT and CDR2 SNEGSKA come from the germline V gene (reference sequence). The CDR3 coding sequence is TGCAGTGCTAGAAGGGGTCAAGAGACCCAGTACTTC. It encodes CSARRGQETQYF.

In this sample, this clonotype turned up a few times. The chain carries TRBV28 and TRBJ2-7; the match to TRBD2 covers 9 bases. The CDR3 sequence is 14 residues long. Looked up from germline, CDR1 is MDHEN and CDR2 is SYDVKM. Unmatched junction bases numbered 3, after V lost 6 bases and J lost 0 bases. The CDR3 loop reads CASRTSGVSYEQYF. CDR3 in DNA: TGTGCCAGCAGGACTAGCGGTGTCTCCTACGAGCAGTACTTC.

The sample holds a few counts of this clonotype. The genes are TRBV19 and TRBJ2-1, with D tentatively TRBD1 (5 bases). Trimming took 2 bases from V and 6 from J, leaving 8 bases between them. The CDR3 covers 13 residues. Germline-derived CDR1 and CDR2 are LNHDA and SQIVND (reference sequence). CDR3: CASSISRGNEQFF. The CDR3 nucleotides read TGTGCCAGTAGTATATCTAGGGGCAATGAGCAGTTCTTC.

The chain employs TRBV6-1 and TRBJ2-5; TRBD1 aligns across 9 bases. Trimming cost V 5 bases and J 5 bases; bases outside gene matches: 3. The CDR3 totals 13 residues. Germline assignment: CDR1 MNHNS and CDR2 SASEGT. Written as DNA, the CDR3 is TGTGCCAGCAGTCGGACAGGGGCCGAGACCCAGTACTTC. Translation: CASSRTGAETQYF.

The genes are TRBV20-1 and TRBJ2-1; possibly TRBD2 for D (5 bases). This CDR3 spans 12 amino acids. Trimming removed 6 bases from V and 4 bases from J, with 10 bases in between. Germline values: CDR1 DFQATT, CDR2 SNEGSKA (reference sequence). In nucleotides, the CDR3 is TGCAGTGCCGTTGAGGGATACAATGAGCAGTTCTTC. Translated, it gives CSAVEGYNEQFF.

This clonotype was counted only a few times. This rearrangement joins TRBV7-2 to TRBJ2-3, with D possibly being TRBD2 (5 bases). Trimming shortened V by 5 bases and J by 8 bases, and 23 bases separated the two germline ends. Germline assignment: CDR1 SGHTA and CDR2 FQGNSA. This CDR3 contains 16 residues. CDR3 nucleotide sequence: TGTGCCAGCAGCATAGTGACTACGCCCGACTCGGGTACGCAGTATTTT. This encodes CASSIVTTPDSGTQYF.

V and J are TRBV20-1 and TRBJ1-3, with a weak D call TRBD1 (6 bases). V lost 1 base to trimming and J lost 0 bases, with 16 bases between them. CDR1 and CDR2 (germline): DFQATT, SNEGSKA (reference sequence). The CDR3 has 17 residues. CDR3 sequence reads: CSARATGQPGSGNTIYF. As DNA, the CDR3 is TGCAGTGCTAGAGCTACCGGACAGCCGGGCTCTGGAAACACCATATATTTT.